This T cell receptor beta chain originates from a study of T-cell memory formation after mild COVID-19. TCRdb reanalysed the 5' RACE reads using MiXCR and keeps one entry per CDR3 protein. The sample shows roughly 250,000 distinct CDR3 sequences, approximately 16% of them seen only once. The receptor was isolated from a man between 18 and 35 years old who had mild COVID-19 (a few samples of this study predate the infection). Cell type and time point are not known. Sequencing was carried out using PBMCs or a T cell subset sorted from them (not recorded which).

This CDR3 reads CASSFSAQVMAFF. The CDR3 DNA sequence: TGTGCCAGCAGCTTTTCGGCACAGGTAATGGCTTTCTTT. The chain couples TRBV7-2 to TRBJ1-1, with D possibly matching TRBD1 (5 bases). The CDR3 is made up of 13 amino acids. The V end was cut by 3 bases, the J end by 11 bases, with 16 bases between. The germline CDR1 and CDR2 sequences are SGHTA and FQGNSA.